This T cell receptor (beta chain) was profiled in a study of T-cell reconstitution after alpha-beta-depleted transplantation in children. Molecular barcoding with unique molecular identifiers was used for the TCRbeta library. TCRdb reprocessed the PCR reads via MiXCR and lists one record per CDR3 protein. The data show tens of thousands of distinct CDR3 sequences, 6% to 8.5% seen once. Study-wide results and caveats: Several hundred expanded graft clones reportedly were the source of alpha-beta T cells about two months after transplant. Among T cells one year after transplant, newly produced cells accounted for most counts and diversity.

This clonotype came up many times. Its matching antigen is unknown. The germline V gene encodes CDR1 ENHRY and CDR2 SYGVKD. CDR3 size: 15 residues. The J segment lost 7 bases and the V segment lost 3 bases, leaving 7 bases of the junction unmatched. The source was peripheral blood, collected 60 days after TCRalphabeta/CD19-depleted stem cell transplant. The gene calls are TRBV10-3 and TRBJ2-1; TRBD2 aligns across 9 bases. This receptor was obtained from a child in the first two years of life who had a stem cell transplant for acute myeloid leukemia, so the T cells may come from the graft donor. The CDR3 protein is CAISEVAGGRNEQFF. The CDR3 DNA sequence: TGTGCCATCAGTGAAGTCGCGGGAGGGAGGAATGAGCAGTTCTTC.